This T cell receptor beta chain was sequenced for a study of T cell responses to AZD1222 COVID-19 vaccine. The germline CDR1 and CDR2 sequences are DFQATT and SNEGSKA (reference sequence). V shed 3 bases and J 5 bases; nucleotides not matched to a gene: 5. The CDR3 is made up of 13 amino acids. Using immunoSEQ multiplex PCR, the repertoire was profiled, and TCRdb retains in-frame clones only, with some absent. The sample includes roughly 50,000 clones, around 90% of them seen just once. The specimen was peripheral blood, collected on day 0 of AZD1222 vaccination. The chain has TRBV20-1 and TRBJ1-2; 8 nucleotides match TRBD1. This sequence was found in an adult in good health. CDR3 loop: CSASTGTGYGYTF. The CDR3 nucleotides are TGCAGTGCTAGTACCGGGACAGGATATGGCTACACCTTC.